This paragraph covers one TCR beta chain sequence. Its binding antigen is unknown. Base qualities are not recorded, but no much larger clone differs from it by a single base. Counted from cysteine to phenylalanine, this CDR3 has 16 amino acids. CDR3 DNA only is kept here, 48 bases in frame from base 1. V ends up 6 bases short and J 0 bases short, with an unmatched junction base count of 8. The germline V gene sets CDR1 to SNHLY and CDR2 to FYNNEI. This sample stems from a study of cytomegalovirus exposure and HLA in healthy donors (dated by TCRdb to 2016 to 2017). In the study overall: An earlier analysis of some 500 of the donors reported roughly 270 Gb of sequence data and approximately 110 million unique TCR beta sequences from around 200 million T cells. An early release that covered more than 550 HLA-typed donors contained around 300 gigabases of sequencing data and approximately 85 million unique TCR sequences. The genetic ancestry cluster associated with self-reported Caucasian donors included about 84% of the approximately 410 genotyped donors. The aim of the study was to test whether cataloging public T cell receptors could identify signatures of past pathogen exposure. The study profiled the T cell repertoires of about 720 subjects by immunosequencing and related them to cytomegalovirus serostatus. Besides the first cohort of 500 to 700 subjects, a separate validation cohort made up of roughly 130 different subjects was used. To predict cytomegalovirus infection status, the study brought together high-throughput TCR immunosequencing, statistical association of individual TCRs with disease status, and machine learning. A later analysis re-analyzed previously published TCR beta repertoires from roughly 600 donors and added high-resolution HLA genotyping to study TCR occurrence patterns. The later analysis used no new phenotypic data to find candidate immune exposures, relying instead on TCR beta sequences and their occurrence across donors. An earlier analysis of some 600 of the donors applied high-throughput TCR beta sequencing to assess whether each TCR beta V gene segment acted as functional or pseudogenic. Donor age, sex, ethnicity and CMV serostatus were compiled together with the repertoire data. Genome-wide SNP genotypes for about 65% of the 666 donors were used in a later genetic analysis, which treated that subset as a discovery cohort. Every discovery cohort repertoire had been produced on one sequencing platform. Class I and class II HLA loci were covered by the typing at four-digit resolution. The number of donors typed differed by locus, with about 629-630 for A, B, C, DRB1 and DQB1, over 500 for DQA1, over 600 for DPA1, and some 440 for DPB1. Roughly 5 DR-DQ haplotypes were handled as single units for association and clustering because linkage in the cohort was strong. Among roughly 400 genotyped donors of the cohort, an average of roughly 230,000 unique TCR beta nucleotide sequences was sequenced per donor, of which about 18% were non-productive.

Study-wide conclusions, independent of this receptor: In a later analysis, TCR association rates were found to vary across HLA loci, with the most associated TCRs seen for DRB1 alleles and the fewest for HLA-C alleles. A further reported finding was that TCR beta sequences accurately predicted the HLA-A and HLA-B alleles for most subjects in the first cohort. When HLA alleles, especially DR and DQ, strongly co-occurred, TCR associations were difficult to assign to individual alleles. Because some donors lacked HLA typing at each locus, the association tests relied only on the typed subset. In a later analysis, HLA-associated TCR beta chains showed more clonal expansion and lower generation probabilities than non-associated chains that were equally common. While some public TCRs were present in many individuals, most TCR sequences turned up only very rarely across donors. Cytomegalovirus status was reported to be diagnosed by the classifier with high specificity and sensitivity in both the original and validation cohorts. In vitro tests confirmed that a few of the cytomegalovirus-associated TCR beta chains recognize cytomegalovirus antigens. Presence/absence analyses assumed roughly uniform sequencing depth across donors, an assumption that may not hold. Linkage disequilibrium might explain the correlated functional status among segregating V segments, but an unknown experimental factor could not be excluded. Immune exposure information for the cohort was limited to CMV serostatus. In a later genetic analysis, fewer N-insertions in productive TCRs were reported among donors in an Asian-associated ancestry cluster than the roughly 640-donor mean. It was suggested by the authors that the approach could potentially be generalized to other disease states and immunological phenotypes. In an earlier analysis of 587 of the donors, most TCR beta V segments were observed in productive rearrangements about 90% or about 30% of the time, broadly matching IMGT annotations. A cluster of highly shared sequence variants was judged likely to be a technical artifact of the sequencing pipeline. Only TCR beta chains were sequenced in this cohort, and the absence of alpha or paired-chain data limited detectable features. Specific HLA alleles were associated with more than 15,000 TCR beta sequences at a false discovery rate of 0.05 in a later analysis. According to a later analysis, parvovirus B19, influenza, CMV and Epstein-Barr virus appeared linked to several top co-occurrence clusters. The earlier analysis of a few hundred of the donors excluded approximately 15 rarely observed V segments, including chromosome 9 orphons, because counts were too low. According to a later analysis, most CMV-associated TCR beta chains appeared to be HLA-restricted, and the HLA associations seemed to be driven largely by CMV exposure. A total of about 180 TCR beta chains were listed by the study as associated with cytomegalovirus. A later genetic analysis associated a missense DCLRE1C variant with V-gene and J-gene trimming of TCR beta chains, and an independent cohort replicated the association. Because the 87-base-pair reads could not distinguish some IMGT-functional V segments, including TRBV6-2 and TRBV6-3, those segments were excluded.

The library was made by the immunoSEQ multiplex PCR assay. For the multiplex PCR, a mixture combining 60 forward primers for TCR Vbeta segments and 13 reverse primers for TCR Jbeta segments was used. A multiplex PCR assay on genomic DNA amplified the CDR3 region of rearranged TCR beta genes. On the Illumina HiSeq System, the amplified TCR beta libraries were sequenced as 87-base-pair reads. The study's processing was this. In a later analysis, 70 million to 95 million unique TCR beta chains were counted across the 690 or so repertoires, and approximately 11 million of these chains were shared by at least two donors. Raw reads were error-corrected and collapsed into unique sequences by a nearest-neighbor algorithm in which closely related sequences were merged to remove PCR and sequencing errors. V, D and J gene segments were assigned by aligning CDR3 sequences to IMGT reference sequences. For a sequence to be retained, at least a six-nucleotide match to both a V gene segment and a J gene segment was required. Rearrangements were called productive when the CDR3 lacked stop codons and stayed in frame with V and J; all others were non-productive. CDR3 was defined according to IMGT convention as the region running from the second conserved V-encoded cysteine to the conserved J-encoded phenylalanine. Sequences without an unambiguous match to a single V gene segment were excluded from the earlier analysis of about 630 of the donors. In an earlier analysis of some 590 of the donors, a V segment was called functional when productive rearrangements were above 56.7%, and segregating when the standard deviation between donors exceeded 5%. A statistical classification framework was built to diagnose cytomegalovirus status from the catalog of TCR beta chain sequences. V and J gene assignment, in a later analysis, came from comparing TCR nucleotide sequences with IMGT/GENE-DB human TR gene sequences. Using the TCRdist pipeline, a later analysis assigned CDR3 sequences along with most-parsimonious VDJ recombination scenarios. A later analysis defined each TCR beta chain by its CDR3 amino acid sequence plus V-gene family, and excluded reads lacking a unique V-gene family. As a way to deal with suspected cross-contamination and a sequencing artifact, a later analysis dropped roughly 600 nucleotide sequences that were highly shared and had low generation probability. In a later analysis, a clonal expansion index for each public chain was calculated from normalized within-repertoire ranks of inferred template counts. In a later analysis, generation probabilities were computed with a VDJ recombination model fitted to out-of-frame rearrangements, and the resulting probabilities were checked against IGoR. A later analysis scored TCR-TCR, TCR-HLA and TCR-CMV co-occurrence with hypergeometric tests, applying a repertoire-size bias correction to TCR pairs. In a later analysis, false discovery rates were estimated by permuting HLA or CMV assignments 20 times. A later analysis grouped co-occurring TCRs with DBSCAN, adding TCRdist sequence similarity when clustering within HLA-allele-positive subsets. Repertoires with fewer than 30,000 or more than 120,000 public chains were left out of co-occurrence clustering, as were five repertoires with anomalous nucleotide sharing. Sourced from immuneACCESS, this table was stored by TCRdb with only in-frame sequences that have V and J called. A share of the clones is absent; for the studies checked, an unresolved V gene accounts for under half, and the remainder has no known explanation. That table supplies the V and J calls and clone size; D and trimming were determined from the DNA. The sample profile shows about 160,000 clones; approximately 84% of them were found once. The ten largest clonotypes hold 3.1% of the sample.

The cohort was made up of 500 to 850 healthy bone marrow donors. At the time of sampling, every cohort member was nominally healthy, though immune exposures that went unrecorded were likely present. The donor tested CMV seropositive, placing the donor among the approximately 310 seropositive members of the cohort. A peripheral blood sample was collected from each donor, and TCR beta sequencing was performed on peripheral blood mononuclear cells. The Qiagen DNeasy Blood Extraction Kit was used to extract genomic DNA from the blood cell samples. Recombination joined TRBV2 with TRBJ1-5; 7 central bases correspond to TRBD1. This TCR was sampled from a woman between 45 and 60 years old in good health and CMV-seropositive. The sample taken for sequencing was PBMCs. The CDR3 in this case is CASRGGQPYSNQPQHF. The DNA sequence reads TGTGCCAGCAGGGGGGGACAGCCTTATAGCAATCAGCCCCAGCATTTT.